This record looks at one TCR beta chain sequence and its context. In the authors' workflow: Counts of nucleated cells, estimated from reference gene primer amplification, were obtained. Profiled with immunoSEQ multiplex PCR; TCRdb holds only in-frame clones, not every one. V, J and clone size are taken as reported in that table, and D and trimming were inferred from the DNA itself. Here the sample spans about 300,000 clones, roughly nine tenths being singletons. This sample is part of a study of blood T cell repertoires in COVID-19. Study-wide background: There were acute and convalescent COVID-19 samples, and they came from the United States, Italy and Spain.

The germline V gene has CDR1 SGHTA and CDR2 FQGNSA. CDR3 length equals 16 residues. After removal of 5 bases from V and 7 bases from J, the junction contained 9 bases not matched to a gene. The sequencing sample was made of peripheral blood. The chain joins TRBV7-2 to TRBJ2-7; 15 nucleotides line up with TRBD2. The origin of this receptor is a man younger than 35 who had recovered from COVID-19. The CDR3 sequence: CASSLGLAGGQWEQYF. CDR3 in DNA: TGTGCCAGCAGCCTCGGACTAGCGGGGGGGCAATGGGAGCAGTACTTC.